One sample yielded the 4 T cell receptor beta chains listed below, sequenced in a study of blood T cells in healthy people across ages. Alongside a J-beta primer mix, a sample-barcoded 5' primer served in a second PCR lasting 7 to 11 cycles. TCRdb re-called the 5' RACE reads with MiXCR, one entry per CDR3 protein. The data hold about 1,000,000 distinct CDR3 sequences, with 35% to 50% observed a single time. The specimen was blood. The source is an older woman in good health.

CDR3 sequence: CASSGTPFWTGTATDTQYF. The CDR3 DNA reads as TGTGCCAGCAGTGGAACCCCGTTTTGGACAGGGACCGCGACAGATACGCAGTATTTT. This chain links TRBV25-1 with TRBJ2-3, with 8 positions matching TRBD1. With 4 bases clipped from V and 3 bases from J, the junction kept 18 bases outside the gene matches. The CDR3 is 19 residues long. The V gene's germline CDR1 is MGHDK and CDR2 SYGVNS.

A few counts support this clonotype. The rearrangement links TRBV27 to TRBJ2-7; TRBD1 matches at 7 bases. Germline loops: CDR1 MNHEY, CDR2 SMNVEV (reference sequence). Trimming cost V 6 bases and J 3 bases; bases outside gene matches: 11. The CDR3 is made up of 15 amino acids. CDR3 sequence reads: CASSLRSTGHYEQYF. CDR3 nucleotides: TGTGCCAGCAGCCTCCGCTCGACAGGGCACTACGAGCAGTACTTC.

The rearrangement links TRBV25-1 to TRBJ2-5, with 8 nucleotides matching TRBD2. The CDR3 loop spans 18 amino acids. Germline CDR1 and CDR2: MGHDK and SYGVNS. J was trimmed by 5 bases and V by 2 bases; bases with no gene match: 16. Here the CDR3 DNA reads TGTGCCAGCAGTGAACGGGATAGCGGGATTCCCTGGAGGGAGACCCAGTACTTC. It specifies CASSERDSGIPWRETQYF.

The J gene is TRBJ2-2, the V gene TRBV15; a possible D gene is TRBD1 (6 bases). The CDR3 is made up of 16 amino acids. With 1 base removed from V and 5 bases from J, the gap between germline ends came to 14 bases. Germline values: CDR1 LNHNV, CDR2 YYDKDF (reference sequence). CDR3 residues: CATSRASGAWTGELFF. The CDR3 DNA sequence: TGTGCCACCAGCAGAGCGTCAGGGGCTTGGACCGGGGAGCTGTTTTTT.